One and the same sample provided the 16 T cell receptor beta chains below, sequenced in a study of technical replicates of blood from several donors. Measured with immunoSEQ multiplex PCR; TCRdb has only the in-frame clones, and not every one. Of 64,000 or so clones listed, approximately 83% are singletons. Specimen: PBMCs. These receptors originate from a human donor in good health. Some clones in this sample may be carry-over from other donors' samples.

The V gene is TRBV4-2, the J gene TRBJ1-4, with TRBD1 matching over 8 bases. Germline V gene data show CDR1 as LGHNA and CDR2 as YNFKEQ. CDR3 length equals 16 residues. V lost 3 bases to trimming and J lost 8 bases; unmatched junction nucleotides: 11. CDR3 region: CASSQARGQGGEKLFF. CDR3 coding DNA: TGTGCCAGCAGCCAGGCCCGCGGACAGGGAGGAGAAAAACTGTTTTTT.

The chain employs TRBV6-5 and TRBJ2-7, with 12 positions matching TRBD1. The CDR3 loop spans 15 amino acids. Germline V lookup: CDR1 MNHEY, CDR2 SVGAGI. V trimming: 6 bases; J trimming: 5 bases; junction bases outside the gene matches: 8. The CDR3 DNA is TGTGCCAGCAGATTCCCGGGACAGGGGGCACACGAGCAGTACTTC. Amino acids: CASRFPGQGAHEQYF.

The chain joins TRBV18 to TRBJ1-2; TRBD1 agrees at 7 bases. CDR1 and CDR2 from the germline V gene are KGHSH and LQKENI. The V segment lost 4 bases and the J segment 3 bases; nucleotides outside the gene matches: 5. CDR3 length: 14 residues. The CDR3 reads CASSRNDRDYGYTF. CDR3 in DNA: TGTGCCAGCTCACGAAATGACAGGGACTATGGCTACACCTTC.

The gene calls are TRBV4-1 and TRBJ1-4; the D gene is possibly TRBD1 (5 bases). The germline CDR1 and CDR2 sequences are MGHRA and YSYEKL. Trimming removed 0 bases from V and 4 bases from J, with 9 bases in between. CDR3 length equals 15 residues. The CDR3 region is CASSQDGGGNEKLFF. CDR3 bases: TGCGCCAGCAGCCAAGATGGGGGGGGTAATGAAAAACTGTTTTTT.

This CDR3 is CASSASSGGQYF. DNA of the CDR3: TGTGCCAGCAGCGCATCTAGCGGGGGCCAGTACTTC. The chain is built from TRBV7-2 and TRBJ2-7, with 10 bases fitting TRBD2. Germline V gene lookup returns CDR1 SGHTA and CDR2 FQGNSA. CDR3 size: 12 residues. V dropped 5 bases and J dropped 10; count of bases not matched to a gene: 5.

This clone was seen just once. This chain uses TRBV6-5 with TRBJ2-7, with TRBD2 identical over 8 bases. The germline gives CDR1 MNHEY, CDR2 SVGAGI. The CDR3 length is 14 residues. Trimming cost V 7 bases and J 3 bases; bases outside gene matches: 8. The DNA for the CDR3 is TGTGCCAGCACTTTAGTGGCGGGGGGCTACGAGCAGTACTTC. Protein product: CASTLVAGGYEQYF.

The CDR3 DNA reads TGTGCCTGGGGTACATTTGGGGCTCCGAACACCGGGGAGCTGTTTTTT. It encodes CAWGTFGAPNTGELFF. The J gene is TRBJ2-2, the V gene TRBV30; maybe TRBD1 (5 bases). Germline loops: CDR1 GTSNPN, CDR2 SVGIG (reference sequence). The CDR3 length is 16 residues. V shed 5 bases and J shed 0 bases, with 16 bases lying between them.

This chain joins TRBV5-6 and TRBJ1-3, with TRBD1 as a possible D gene (5 bases). The V end was cut by 1 base, the J end by 2 bases, with 7 bases between. The germline gives CDR1 SGHDT, CDR2 YYEEEE. This CDR3 spans 14 amino acids. CDR3 loop: CASSLWGAGNTIYF. Here the CDR3 DNA reads TGTGCCAGCAGCTTGTGGGGGGCTGGAAACACCATATATTTT. Using reference TRBV5-6 and TRBJ1-3 for the parts outside the CDR3, the full variable domain is DAGVTQSPTHLIKTRGQQVTLRCSPKSGHDTVSWYQQALGQGPQFIFQYYEEEERQRGNFPDRFSGHQFPNYSSELNVNALLLGDSALYLCASSLWGAGNTIYFGEGSWLTVV.

The chain joins TRBV7-9 to TRBJ2-7; TRBD1 is a possible D gene (5 bases). CDR1 is SEHNR and CDR2 is FQNEAQ in the germline V gene (reference sequence). V was pared by 4 bases and J by 4 bases, with 14 bases between. The CDR3 runs 14 residues. CDR3 loop: CASSSTQGWYEQYF. The CDR3 region has the DNA TGTGCCAGCAGCTCGACCCAGGGTTGGTACGAGCAGTACTTC.

In this sample, this clone turned up many times. V usage is TRBV5-1 and J usage is TRBJ1-1, with a possible D match to TRBD1 (5 bases). The V and J ends lost 0 bases and 6 bases respectively, with 21 bases between them. The CDR3 is 17 amino acids. Germline CDR1 and CDR2: SGHRS and YFSETQ. The CDR3 region is CASSLVLTGGAQSEAFF. CDR3 nucleotides: TGCGCCAGCAGCTTGGTCCTTACTGGTGGGGCTCAGTCTGAAGCTTTCTTT.

The J gene is TRBJ2-7, the V gene TRBV7-9; 13 bases are a match to TRBD2. Germline V gene lookup returns CDR1 SEHNR and CDR2 FQNEAQ (reference sequence). The CDR3 is made up of 17 amino acids. J lost 1 base, V lost 0 bases, and 3 bases had no gene match. Here the CDR3 DNA reads TGTGCCAGCAGCTTAGCCTCGGGACTAGCGGGATCCTACGAGCAGTACTTC. Its translation: CASSLASGLAGSYEQYF.

The chain carries TRBV29-1 and TRBJ2-2; D remains unclear. Trimming took off 5 bases at V and 4 bases at J, with 8 bases between the two ends. This CDR3 has 12 residues. The germline CDR1 and CDR2 sequences are SQVTM and ANQGSEA. The CDR3 region is CSVSTATGELFF. CDR3 nucleotide sequence: TGCAGCGTTAGTACAGCCACCGGGGAGCTGTTTTTT.

This rearrangement joins TRBV7-2 to TRBJ2-5, with 12 bases matching TRBD2. The CDR3 runs to 19 residues. CDR1 and CDR2 from the germline V gene are SGHTA and FQGNSA. Losses at the gene ends were 4 bases for V and 0 bases for J; bases not matched to a gene: 12. CDR3 residues: CASSSPKFRLAGDQETQYF. CDR3 bases: TGTGCCAGCAGCTCGCCTAAATTCCGACTAGCGGGGGACCAAGAGACCCAGTACTTC.

CDR3 sequence reads: CASSKRGLWLETQYF. CDR3 bases: TGTGCCAGCAGCAAAAGAGGTTTGTGGTTAGAGACCCAGTACTTC. This chain connects TRBV7-2 to TRBJ2-5, with D unresolved. CDR1 is SGHTA, CDR2 FQGNSA, per germline. This CDR3 contains 15 residues. The ends were cut back, 5 bases at V and 4 bases at J, with 17 bases in the middle.

The chain combines TRBV4-1 with TRBJ2-5, with TRBD2 matching over 8 bases. Per germline, CDR1 MGHRA and CDR2 YSYEKL. V was clipped by 1 base and J by 5 bases; unmatched bases: 9. This CDR3 comprises 16 residues. The CDR3 DNA reads TGCGCCAGCAGCCAAGTGCCGGGGGGGCTTTTGGAGACCCAGTACTTC. This codes for CASSQVPGGLLETQYF.

The chain uses TRBV5-4 and TRBJ1-2; D is uncertain. This CDR3 has 13 amino acids. Trimming shortened V by 4 bases and J by 4 bases, and 11 bases separated the two germline ends. Per the germline V gene, CDR1 is SGHNT and CDR2 is YYREEE (reference sequence). The CDR3 region has the DNA TGTGCCAGCAGCCTAAACCGGGGCTATGGCTACACCTTC. Translation: CASSLNRGYGYTF. The entire variable domain, with the rest obtained from reference TRBV5-4 and TRBJ1-2, is as follows: ETGVTQSPTHLIKTRGQQVTLRCSSQSGHNTVSWYQQALGQGPQFIFQYYREEENGRGNFPPRFSGLQFPNYSSELNVNALELDDSALYLCASSLNRGYGYTFGSGTRLTVV.